These 2 T cell receptor beta chains were sequenced from one sample in a study of shared T cell receptors in the human thymus. Clones were sequenced by immunoSEQ multiplex PCR, and TCRdb holds only the in-frame ones, with some missing. The table has over 450,000 clones, 75% to 85% seen once. The data were also submitted as part of a second study, on human thymus T cells.

The specimen was thymocytes. All receptors come from a boy less than two years old with a congenital heart defect.

The V gene is TRBV5-4, the J gene TRBJ2-3; possible D gene TRBD2, 6 bases. The CDR3 is 14 residues long. CDR1 is SGHNT, CDR2 YYREEE, per germline (reference sequence). V shed 4 bases and J shed 7 bases, with 16 bases lying between them. The DNA for the CDR3 is TGTGCCAGCAGCCCCGGGACTCGGAAATATACGCAGTATTTT. It is translated as CASSPGTRKYTQYF.

This clone was detected once. The rearrangement links TRBV11-3 to TRBJ2-5; possible D gene TRBD2, 7 bases. The CDR3 length is 17 residues. CDR1 is SGHNT and CDR2 is YENEEA in the germline V gene. V gave up 4 bases and J gave up 5 bases, with 23 bases separating them. In DNA, the CDR3 is TGTGCCAGCAGCTCCGACCGTGGGGGGAGGGGGAGGGAGACCCAGTACTTC. Its translation is CASSSDRGGRGRETQYF.